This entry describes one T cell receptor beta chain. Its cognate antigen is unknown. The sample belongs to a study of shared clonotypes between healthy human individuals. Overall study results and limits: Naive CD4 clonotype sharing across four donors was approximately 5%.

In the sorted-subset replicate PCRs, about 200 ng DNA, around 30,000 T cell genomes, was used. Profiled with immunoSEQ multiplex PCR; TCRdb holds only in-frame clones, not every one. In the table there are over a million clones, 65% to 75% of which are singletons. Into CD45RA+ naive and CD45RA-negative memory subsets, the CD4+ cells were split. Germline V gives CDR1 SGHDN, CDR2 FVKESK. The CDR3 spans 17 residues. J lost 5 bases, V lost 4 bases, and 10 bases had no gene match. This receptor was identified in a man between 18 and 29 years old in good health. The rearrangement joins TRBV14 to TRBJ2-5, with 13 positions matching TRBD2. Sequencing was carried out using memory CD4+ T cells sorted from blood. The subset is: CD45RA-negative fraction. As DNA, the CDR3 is TGTGCCAGCAGCCCCGGACTAGCGGGGGCCCGTGGCGAGACCCAGTACTTC. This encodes CASSPGLAGARGETQYF.